These 32 T cell receptor beta chains came from one sample sequenced in a study of OX40 agonist ivuxolimab in advanced cancers. Measured with immunoSEQ multiplex PCR; TCRdb has only the in-frame clones, and not every one. The sample consists of about 69,000 clones, around 90% of them appearing once. The input for sequencing was CD4+ or CD8+ T cells sorted from blood, taken in a trial of the OX40 agonist ivuxolimab. The receptor set was obtained from an adult with an advanced solid tumor such as melanoma, head and neck, liver or kidney cancer.

This rearrangement joins TRBV4-1 to TRBJ2-3, with TRBD2 matching 7 bases. The CDR3 runs to 14 residues. Losses at the gene ends were 5 bases for V and 2 bases for J; bases not matched to a gene: 4. Germline V gene lookup returns CDR1 MGHRA and CDR2 YSYEKL. The CDR3 DNA follows: TGCGCCAGCAGCGAGACTAGCCTCACAGATACGCAGTATTTT. Protein: CASSETSLTDTQYF.

V usage is TRBV19 and J usage is TRBJ2-3, with D possibly TRBD2 on 8 matching bases. CDR1 is LNHDA and CDR2 is SQIVND in the germline V gene (reference sequence). The CDR3 sequence is 17 residues long. Trimming removed 4 bases from V and 4 bases from J, with 21 bases in between. CDR3 amino acids: CASSRGTAGVGSDTQYF. The CDR3 DNA reads TGTGCCAGTAGTAGGGGGACAGCGGGAGTTGGTTCAGATACGCAGTATTTT.

The chain carries TRBV27 and TRBJ2-2; D may be TRBD2 (5 bases). Germline CDR1 MNHEY, CDR2 SMNVEV (reference sequence). CDR3 size: 15 residues. V gave up 6 bases and J gave up 4 bases, with 15 bases separating them. The CDR3 loop is CASRTTRFRTGELFF. The CDR3 DNA follows: TGTGCCAGCAGGACAACTAGATTTCGCACCGGGGAGCTGTTTTTT.

The V gene is TRBV5-4, the J gene TRBJ2-6; D gene uncertain. The CDR3 is made up of 14 amino acids. Germline CDR1 is SGHNT and CDR2 is YYREEE (reference sequence). V was cut by 0 bases and J by 4 bases, with 5 bases left in between. The CDR3 DNA sequence: TGTGCCAGCAGCTTGGGAGGAGGGGCCAACGTCCTGACTTTC. Its translation: CASSLGGGANVLTF.

The rearrangement uses TRBV6-1 and TRBJ2-7, with TRBD2 as a possible D gene (5 bases). This CDR3 is 12 amino acids long. Trimming took off 6 bases at V and 3 bases at J, with 9 bases between the two ends. Germline V gene sequence: CDR1 MNHNS, CDR2 SASEGT. The DNA of the CDR3 is TGTGCCAGCAGACTAGTCGGCTACGAGCAGTACTTC. Its translation is CASRLVGYEQYF.

The V and J genes are TRBV19 and TRBJ2-2, with 9 bases fitting TRBD2. Looked up from germline, CDR1 is LNHDA and CDR2 is SQIVND (reference sequence). The junction had 6 bases not matched to a gene; V was cut back by 3 bases and J by 1 base. The CDR3 consists of 17 residues. The CDR3 sequence: CASSILAGARNTGELFF. The CDR3 nucleotides read TGTGCCAGTAGTATCTTAGCGGGAGCGCGGAACACCGGGGAGCTGTTTTTT.

The chain has TRBV6-5 and TRBJ2-1; 11 nucleotides agree with TRBD2. Germline-derived CDR1 and CDR2 are MNHEY and SVGAGI. This CDR3 region has 14 residues. The V and J ends lost 5 bases and 6 bases, in that order; junction bases with no gene match: 3. The CDR3 reads CASSTSGSRNEQFF. In DNA, the CDR3 is TGTGCCAGCAGTACTAGCGGGAGTCGCAATGAGCAGTTCTTC.

The rearrangement uses TRBV27 and TRBJ2-7, with D tentatively TRBD2 (7 bases). V was pared by 2 bases and J by 4 bases, with 18 bases between. CDR1 is MNHEY, CDR2 SMNVEV, per germline (reference sequence). The CDR3 runs to 16 residues. The CDR3 DNA follows: TGTGCCAGCAGTTTAATGGTGACTAGGGGGGGGTACGAGCAGTACTTC. Translation: CASSLMVTRGGYEQYF.

This clone was counted a single time. The chain employs TRBV4-2 and TRBJ2-1, with 8 bases lining up with TRBD2. The ends lost 3 bases at V and 2 bases at J; junction bases unmatched: 6. The CDR3 has 16 amino acids. CDR1 LGHNA and CDR2 YNFKEQ come from the germline V gene. The CDR3: CASSHTGTRTYNEQFF. The DNA for the CDR3 is TGTGCCAGCAGCCACACCGGGACTAGGACCTACAATGAGCAGTTCTTC.

The chain couples TRBV18 to TRBJ2-5, with 8 bases lining up with TRBD2. The J call may be wrong; the DNA end is better matched by TRBJ2-7. The CDR3 loop spans 16 amino acids. Germline V gives CDR1 KGHSH, CDR2 LQKENI. CDR3 DNA sequence: TGTGCCAGCTCACCATATGTCGGGGGGGCGGCGGCCGAGCAGTACTTC. Residues: CASSPYVGGAAAEQYF.

The chain carries TRBV27 and TRBJ1-1; TRBD1 might be the D (5 bases). Germline CDR1 reads MNHEY; CDR2 reads SMNVEV (reference sequence). Trimming took 6 bases from V and 4 from J, leaving 21 bases between them. There are 16 residues in the CDR3. This CDR3 reads CASREDGRWGSTEAFF. CDR3 nucleotides: TGTGCCAGCAGGGAAGACGGCCGGTGGGGGAGCACTGAAGCTTTCTTT.

This rearrangement joins TRBV19 to TRBJ2-7, with 13 bases that match TRBD2. Germline values: CDR1 LNHDA, CDR2 SQIVND (reference sequence). The CDR3 loop spans 17 amino acids. Trimming removed 3 bases from V and 9 bases from J; junction bases left unmatched: 14. The CDR3 DNA reads TGTGCCAGTAGTATTACCGCTGGGACTAGCGGGATGGGGGCGCAGTACTTC. It codes for CASSITAGTSGMGAQYF.

The chain combines TRBV28 with TRBJ2-5; 12 positions match TRBD2. Germline V gives CDR1 MDHEN, CDR2 SYDVKM. The junction had 16 bases not matched to a gene; V was cut back by 6 bases and J by 5 bases. The length of the CDR3 is 18 residues. Written as DNA, the CDR3 is TGTGCCAGCAGAAACCCAAGGCTAGCGGGAGGGCCTGGGGAGACCCAGTACTTC. As protein: CASRNPRLAGGPGETQYF.

This clone occurred a few times. This chain links TRBV6-1 with TRBJ2-3, with no clear D. From germline, CDR1 is MNHNS and CDR2 SASEGT. With 2 bases removed from V and 0 bases from J, the gap between germline ends came to 9 bases. The CDR3 is 15 amino acids. The DNA for the CDR3 is TGTGCCAGCAGTGAAACAGTCCATAGCACAGATACGCAGTATTTT. Its translation: CASSETVHSTDTQYF.

This clone was counted once. The rearrangement uses TRBV7-9 and TRBJ2-7, with 7 bases fitting TRBD2. V gave up 4 bases and J gave up 6 bases; unmatched junction bases: 6. The length of the CDR3 is 13 residues. Germline-derived CDR1 and CDR2 are SEHNR and FQNEAQ (reference sequence). This chain's CDR3 is CASSSPSGGEQYF. The CDR3, as DNA: TGTGCCAGCAGCTCCCCTAGCGGTGGCGAGCAGTACTTC.

V gene TRBV6-6 combines with J gene TRBJ2-5; D may be TRBD1 (5 bases). The CDR3 runs to 13 residues. Trimming stripped 7 bases from V and 4 bases from J, with 13 bases between. Germline CDR1 is MNHNY and CDR2 is SVGAGI (reference sequence). CDR3 protein: CASKKGSSETQYF. The CDR3 DNA follows: TGTGCCAGCAAAAAGGGGTCGTCAGAGACCCAGTACTTC.

A single count supports this clone. CDR3 sequence: CASSVGSSGIYNEQFF. CDR3 DNA sequence: TGTGCCAGCAGCGTAGGGTCTAGCGGGATATACAATGAGCAGTTCTTC. V and J are TRBV9 and TRBJ2-1; 9 positions agree with TRBD2. This CDR3 contains 16 residues. V dropped 0 bases and J dropped 4; count of bases not matched to a gene: 5. Looked up from germline, CDR1 is SGDLS and CDR2 is YYNGEE. The whole variable domain, filled in from reference TRBV9 and TRBJ2-1, reads DSGVTQTPKHLITATGQRVTLRCSPRSGDLSVYWYQQSLDQGLQFLIQYYNGEERAKGNILERFSAQQFPDLHSELNLSSLELGDSALYFCASSVGSSGIYNEQFFGPGTRLTVL.

The genes are TRBV7-9 and TRBJ2-5; possibly TRBD2 for D (5 bases). V was clipped by 5 bases and J by 1 base, with 11 bases between them. The CDR3 is 14 amino acids. Germline assignment: CDR1 SEHNR and CDR2 FQNEAQ (reference sequence). CDR3 in DNA: TGTGCCAGCAGCGGCGGGCAGATCCAAGAGACCCAGTACTTC. It specifies CASSGGQIQETQYF.

The CDR3 here is CASSLNPAGNTEAFF. In nucleotides, the CDR3 is TGTGCCAGCAGCTTAAATCCCGCGGGAAACACTGAAGCTTTCTTT. The V gene is TRBV7-3, the J gene TRBJ1-1; D uncertain. Trimming shortened V by 1 base and J by 2 bases, and 11 bases separated the two germline ends. CDR1 SGHTA and CDR2 FQGTGA come from the germline V gene. This CDR3 is 15 amino acids long.

CDR3 sequence reads: CASSLARYNEQFF. In nucleotides, the CDR3 is TGTGCCAGCAGCTTAGCAAGATACAATGAGCAGTTCTTC. The gene calls are TRBV11-2 and TRBJ2-1; D is uncertain. The V end lost 1 base, the J end lost 4 bases, and 5 bases lay between the germline ends. Germline CDR1 and CDR2: SGHAT and FQNNGV. The CDR3 covers 13 residues. The full variable domain, completed using reference TRBV11-2 and TRBJ2-1, is EAGVAQSPRYKIIEKRQSVAFWCNPISGHATLYWYQQILGQGPKLLIQFQNNGVVDDSQLPKDRFSAERLKGVDSTLKIQPAKLEDSAVYLCASSLARYNEQFFGPGTRLTVL.

The gene calls are TRBV2 and TRBJ2-3; D is possibly TRBD2 (6 bases). V was pared by 7 bases and J by 0 bases, with 14 bases between. The CDR3 spans 15 residues. Germline values: CDR1 SNHLY, CDR2 FYNNEI. The CDR3 here is CASTKSGGSTDTQYF. The DNA for the CDR3 is TGTGCCAGCACTAAAAGCGGAGGGAGCACAGATACGCAGTATTTT.

The V call is TRBV30, the J call TRBJ1-6; D is uncertain. The CDR3 has 12 amino acids. The germline V and J ends were trimmed by 2 bases and 11 bases, with 10 bases remaining between them. Germline values: CDR1 GTSNPN, CDR2 SVGIG (reference sequence). This CDR3 is CAWSTEAAPLHF. In DNA form, the CDR3 reads TGTGCCTGGAGTACCGAGGCTGCACCCCTCCACTTT.

V and J are TRBV27 and TRBJ1-5; D possibly corresponds to TRBD1 (5 bases). V was trimmed by 0 bases and J by 6 bases, leaving 9 bases between them. The CDR3 length is 14 residues. The germline V gene has CDR1 MNHEY and CDR2 SMNVEV (reference sequence). The CDR3 protein is CASSLSGGGQPQHF. The CDR3 DNA follows: TGTGCCAGCAGTTTATCTGGCGGGGGTCAGCCCCAGCATTTT.

CDR3 DNA sequence: TGTGCCAGCAGCTTGAGTATCGGCTCCTACAATGAGCAGTTCTTC. Translating gives CASSLSIGSYNEQFF. The chain couples TRBV7-2 to TRBJ2-1; D is unresolved. CDR1 is SGHTA, CDR2 FQGNSA, per germline. Trimming removed 3 bases from V and 0 bases from J, with 9 bases in between. The CDR3 contains 15 residues.

The rearrangement joins TRBV4-1 to TRBJ1-2; possibly TRBD1 for D (5 bases). The CDR3 runs to 16 residues. Germline V gene data show CDR1 as MGHRA and CDR2 as YSYEKL. The V end lost 6 bases, the J end lost 3 bases, and 20 bases lay between the germline ends. This chain's CDR3 is CASSPSPTREDYGYTF. Here the CDR3 DNA reads TGCGCCAGCAGTCCAAGCCCGACCAGGGAGGACTATGGCTACACCTTC.

The V gene is TRBV19, the J gene TRBJ1-5; no clear D gene. Per germline, CDR1 LNHDA and CDR2 SQIVND (reference sequence). V lost 3 bases to trimming and J lost 6 bases, with 9 bases between them. The CDR3 loop spans 13 amino acids. DNA for the CDR3: TGTGCCAGTAGTATTGGCCAGTTTCAGCCCCAGCATTTT. The encoded protein is CASSIGQFQPQHF. Complete variable domain (other parts from reference TRBV19 and TRBJ1-5): DGGITQSPKYLFRKEGQNVTLSCEQNLNHDAMYWYRQDPGQGLRLIYYSQIVNDFQKGDIAEGYSVSREKKESFPLTVTSAQKNPTAFYLCASSIGQFQPQHFGDGTRLSIL.

This clone is a singleton in its sample. J is TRBJ2-7 and V is TRBV7-2, with D perhaps given as TRBD1 or TRBD2 (5 bases each). Germline V gene sequence: CDR1 SGHTA, CDR2 FQGNSA. V lost 5 bases, J lost 7 bases, and 27 bases lay in between. The length of the CDR3 is 17 residues. CDR3 in DNA: TGTGCCAGCAGCCTCCACACTACCGGGACCGGGTCTGGGGAGCAGTACTTC. This sequence encodes CASSLHTTGTGSGEQYF.

The CDR3 here is CASRMDSHYEQYF. The CDR3 DNA is TGCGCCAGCCGTATGGACTCCCACTACGAGCAGTACTTC. This sequence joins TRBV5-1 and TRBJ2-7, with D maybe TRBD2 (5 bases). The germline V and J ends were trimmed by 7 bases and 3 bases, with 14 bases remaining between them. CDR3 size: 13 residues. CDR1 and CDR2 (germline): SGHRS, YFSETQ. Using reference TRBV5-1 and TRBJ2-7 for the parts outside the CDR3, the full variable domain is KAGVTQTPRYLIKTRGQQVTLSCSPISGHRSVSWYQQTPGQGLQFLFEYFSETQRNKGNFPGRFSGRQFSNSRSEMNVSTLELGDSALYLCASRMDSHYEQYFGPGTRLTVT.

The V call is TRBV6-6, the J call TRBJ1-2; 10 nucleotides match TRBD1. V shed 2 bases and J 4 bases; nucleotides not matched to a gene: 7. The CDR3 totals 16 residues. Germline loops: CDR1 MNHNY, CDR2 SVGAGI (reference sequence). The CDR3 loop is CASSYRQGAKSYGYTF. CDR3 nucleotide sequence: TGTGCCAGCAGTTACCGACAGGGGGCAAAAAGCTATGGCTACACCTTC.

The chain combines TRBV15 with TRBJ2-5; no clear D. Trimming left V 0 bases short and J 12 bases short, with 14 bases between. Germline V lookup: CDR1 LNHNV, CDR2 YYDKDF (reference sequence). The CDR3 loop spans 13 amino acids. As DNA, the CDR3 is TGTGCCACCAGCAGAGATAGGCTAGTTTTGAAGTACTTC. Protein product: CATSRDRLVLKYF.

This chain joins TRBV6-5 and TRBJ1-2; the D is unclear. This CDR3 has 15 residues. The V gene lost 10 bases and the J gene lost 4 bases, with 22 bases spanning the gap. Germline loops: CDR1 MNHEY, CDR2 SVGAGI. For the CDR3, the DNA is TGTGCCACCCAGCCGGCCGATCGAGGAAGCTATGGCTACACCTTC. It codes for CATQPADRGSYGYTF.

This chain connects TRBV6-5 to TRBJ2-7; D unclear. Trimming pared 4 bases from V and 1 base from J, leaving 8 bases between. The CDR3 extends over 13 amino acids. Germline V gene sequence: CDR1 MNHEY, CDR2 SVGAGI. CDR3 region: CASSLNPSYEQYF. The CDR3 nucleotides are TGTGCCAGCAGTTTAAATCCGTCCTACGAGCAGTACTTC.